This T cell receptor beta chain was sequenced during a study of spatial heterogeneity in lung cancer. Overall study context: Each distinct TCR and UMI combination averaged more than ten appearances in raw reads.

Study conclusions and caveats: Coverage was estimated at approximately 7.4% of tumor T cells for alpha chains and around 12% for beta chains. Counts of expanded alpha and beta TCRs within tumors tracked the tumor nonsynonymous mutation count.

Individual TCR cDNA molecules each bore their own unique molecular identifier. TCRdb independently ran MiXCR on the 5' RACE reads; one entry per CDR3 protein. The table shows approximately 9,700 distinct CDR3 sequences, with approximately 12% occurring only once. Time point in this sample: sample taken at primary tumor resection. TCRs were sequenced from unsorted whole RNA of tumor, nontumor lung or PBMC. CDR1 and CDR2 (germline): SGHVS, FQNEAQ. Trimming at V came to 3 bases and at J to 5 bases, leaving 10 bases not matched to a gene. There are 16 residues in the CDR3. In its sample, this clonotype was seen many times. What it recognizes is unknown. Since the library was made to target alpha chains, this beta chain is a stray read and its abundance is not meaningful.

V gene TRBV7-8 combines with J gene TRBJ2-7, with 10 bases identical to TRBD2. Sequenced here: lung tumor tissue, sampled at surgery. The clonotype originates from a male donor with early-stage non-small cell lung cancer. The CDR3 DNA follows: TGTGCCAGCAGCTTTGGGCCTAGCGGGAGCCGGGACGAGCAGTACTTC. Translated, it gives CASSFGPSGSRDEQYF.